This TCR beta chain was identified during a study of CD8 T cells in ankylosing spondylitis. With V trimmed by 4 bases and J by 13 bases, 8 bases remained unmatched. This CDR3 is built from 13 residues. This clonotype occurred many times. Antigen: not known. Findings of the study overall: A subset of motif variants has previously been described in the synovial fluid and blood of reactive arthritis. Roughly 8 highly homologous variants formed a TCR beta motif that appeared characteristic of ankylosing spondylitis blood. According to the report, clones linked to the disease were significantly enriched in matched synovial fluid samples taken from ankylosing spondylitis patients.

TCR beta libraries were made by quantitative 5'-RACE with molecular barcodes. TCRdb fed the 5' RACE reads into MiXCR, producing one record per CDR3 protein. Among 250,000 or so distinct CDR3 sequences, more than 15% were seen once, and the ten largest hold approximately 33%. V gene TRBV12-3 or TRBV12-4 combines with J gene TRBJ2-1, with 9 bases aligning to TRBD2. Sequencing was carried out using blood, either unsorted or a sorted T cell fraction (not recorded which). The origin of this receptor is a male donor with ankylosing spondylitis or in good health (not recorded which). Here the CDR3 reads CASSSSLAGVQFF. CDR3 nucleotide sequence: TGTGCCAGCAGTTCGTCGTTAGCGGGAGTTCAGTTCTTC.